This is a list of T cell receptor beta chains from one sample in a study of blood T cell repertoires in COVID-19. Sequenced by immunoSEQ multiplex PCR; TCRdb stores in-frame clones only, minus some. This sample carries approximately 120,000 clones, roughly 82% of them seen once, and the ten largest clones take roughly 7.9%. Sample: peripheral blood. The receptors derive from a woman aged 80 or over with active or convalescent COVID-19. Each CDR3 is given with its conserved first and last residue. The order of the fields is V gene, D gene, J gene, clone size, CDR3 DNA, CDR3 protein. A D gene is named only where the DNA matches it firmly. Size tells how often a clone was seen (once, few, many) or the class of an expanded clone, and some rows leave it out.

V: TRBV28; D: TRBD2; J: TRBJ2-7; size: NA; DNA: TGTGCCAGCAGGTCCTCCGGGACTAGCGGGAGTGGCTCCTACGAGCAGTACTTC; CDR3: CASRSSGTSGSGSYEQYF
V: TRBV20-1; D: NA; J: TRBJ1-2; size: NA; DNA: TGCAGTGCTAGAAGGGGCGGAGGCTACACCTTC; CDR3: CSARRGGGYTF
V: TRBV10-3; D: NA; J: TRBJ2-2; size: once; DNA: TGTGCCATCAGTGGGAGGGGGCCGGGACGTTCCGGGGAGCTGTTTTTT; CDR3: CAISGRGPGRSGELFF
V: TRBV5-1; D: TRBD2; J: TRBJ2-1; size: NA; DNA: TGCGCCAGCAGGTTAACTAGCGGGAGTTTCAATGAGCAGTTCTTC; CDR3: CASRLTSGSFNEQFF
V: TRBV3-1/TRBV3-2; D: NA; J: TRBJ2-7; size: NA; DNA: TGTGCCAGCAGGACCCAGGGGTTAGGGGGCGAGCAGTACTTC; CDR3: CASRTQGLGGEQYF
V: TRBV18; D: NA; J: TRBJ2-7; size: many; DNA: TGTGCCAGCTCACCACCGGCGGCGTTGTATGAGCAGTACTTC; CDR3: CASSPPAALYEQYF
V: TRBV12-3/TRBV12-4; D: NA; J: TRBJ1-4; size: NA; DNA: TGTGCCAGCAGTTTACAGGGGAATGAAAAACTGTTTTTT; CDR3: CASSLQGNEKLFF
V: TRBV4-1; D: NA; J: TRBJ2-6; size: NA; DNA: TGCGCCAGCAGCCTGCGGACAGTGGCTATGACTGGGGCCAACGTCCTGACTTTC; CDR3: CASSLRTVAMTGANVLTF
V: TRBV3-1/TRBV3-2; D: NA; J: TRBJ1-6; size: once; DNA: TGTGCCAGCAGCCAAGAGAGGGTAACACCCCTCCACTTT; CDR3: CASSQERVTPLHF
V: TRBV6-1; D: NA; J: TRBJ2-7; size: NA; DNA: TGTGCCAGCAGTGAAGAGTGGGACACTTCCTACGAGCAGTACTTC; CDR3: CASSEEWDTSYEQYF
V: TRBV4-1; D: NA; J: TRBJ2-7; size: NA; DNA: TGCGCCAGCAGCCAAGACAGGGATTCCTACGAGCAGTACTTC; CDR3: CASSQDRDSYEQYF
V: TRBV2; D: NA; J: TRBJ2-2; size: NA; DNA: TGTGCCAGCATGGGCTCCCCTCTGAACACCGGGGAGCTGTTTTTT; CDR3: CASMGSPLNTGELFF
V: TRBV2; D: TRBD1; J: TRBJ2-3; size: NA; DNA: TGTGCCAGCAGTGAAGCGCTTCAGGGGGATCTTGAGTATTTT; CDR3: CASSEALQGDLEYF
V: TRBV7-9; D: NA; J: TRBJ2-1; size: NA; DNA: TGTGCCAGCAGCTTACAGGTTCCGGGACGCGGGGAGTTCTTC; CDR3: CASSLQVPGRGEFF
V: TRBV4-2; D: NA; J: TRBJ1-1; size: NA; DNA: TGTGCCAGCAGCCGAGAACTACTAAACACTGAAGCTTTCTTT; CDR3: CASSRELLNTEAFF
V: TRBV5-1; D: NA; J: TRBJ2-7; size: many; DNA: TGCGCCAGCAGCTTGGCTGCAGGGGCCGAGCAGTACTTC; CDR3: CASSLAAGAEQYF
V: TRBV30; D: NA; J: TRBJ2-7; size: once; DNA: TGTGCCTGGAGTGACCCCCACCAGGCAGTTCGCTACGAGCAGTACTTC; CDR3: CAWSDPHQAVRYEQYF
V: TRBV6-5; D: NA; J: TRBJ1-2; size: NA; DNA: TGTGCCAGCACGCGCGCCGTCTCTAACTATGGCTACACCTTC; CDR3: CASTRAVSNYGYTF
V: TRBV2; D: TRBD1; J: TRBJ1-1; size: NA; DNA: TGTGCCAGCAGTGAAGCGCACAGGGGCACTGAAGCTTTCTTT; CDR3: CASSEAHRGTEAFF
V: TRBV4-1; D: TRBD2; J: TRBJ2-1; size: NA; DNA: TGCGCCAGCAGCCAGCAGATTAGCGGGAGGGCCGCGGGGATCAATGAGCAGTTCTTC; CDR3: CASSQQISGRAAGINEQFF
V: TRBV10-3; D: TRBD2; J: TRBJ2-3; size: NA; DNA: TGTGCCATCAGACCGGGACTAGCGGGGTCAGATACGCAGTATTTT; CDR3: CAIRPGLAGSDTQYF
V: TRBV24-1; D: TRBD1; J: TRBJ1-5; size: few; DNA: TGTGCCACCAGTGAAACAGGGGTTAGCAATCAGCCCCAGCATTTT; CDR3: CATSETGVSNQPQHF
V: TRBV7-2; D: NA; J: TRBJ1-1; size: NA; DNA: TGTGCCAGCAGCCAGTTGGGGAGGGGGAACACTGAAGCTTTCTTT; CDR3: CASSQLGRGNTEAFF
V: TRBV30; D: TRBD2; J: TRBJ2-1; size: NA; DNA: TGTGCCTGGAGTGTATTGGCGGGAGGTGGTGAGCAGTTCTTC; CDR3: CAWSVLAGGGEQFF
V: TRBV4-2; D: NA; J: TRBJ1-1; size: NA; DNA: TGTGCCAGCAGCCAAGATCTCGGCGGGGGGGAGACTGAAGCTTTCTTT; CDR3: CASSQDLGGGETEAFF
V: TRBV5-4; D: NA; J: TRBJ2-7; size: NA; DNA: TGTGCCAGCAGCTTGGACAGGGTCGGCGAGCAGTACTTC; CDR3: CASSLDRVGEQYF
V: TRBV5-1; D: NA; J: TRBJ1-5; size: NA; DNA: TGCGCCAGCAGCCCGGACGGGGGTCGGAGGCAGCCCCAGCATTTT; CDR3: CASSPDGGRRQPQHF
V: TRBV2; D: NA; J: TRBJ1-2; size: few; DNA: TGTGCCAGCAGTGAATGGGAGTCTTTCTATGGCTACACCTTC; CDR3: CASSEWESFYGYTF
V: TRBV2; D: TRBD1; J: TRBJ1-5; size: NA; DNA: TGTGCCAGCAGCAAGGACAGGGTCAATCAGCCCCAGCATTTT; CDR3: CASSKDRVNQPQHF
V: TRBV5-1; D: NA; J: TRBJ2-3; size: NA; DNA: TGCGCCAGCAGCTTGGTGGCACAGGGTGCTCCTACTAGCACAGATACGCAGTATTTT; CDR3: CASSLVAQGAPTSTDTQYF
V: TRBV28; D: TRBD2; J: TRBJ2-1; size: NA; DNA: TGTGCCAGCGGAATTGCAGCTAGCGGGAGTTACAATGAGCAGTTCTTC; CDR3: CASGIAASGSYNEQFF
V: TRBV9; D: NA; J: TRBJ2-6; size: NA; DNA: TGTGCCAGCAGCGAACAGGGCACCTTCTCTGGGGCCAACGTCCTGACTTTC; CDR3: CASSEQGTFSGANVLTF
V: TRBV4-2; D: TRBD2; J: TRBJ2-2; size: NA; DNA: TGTGCCAGCAGAGGGACTAGCGGGAGGGAGGGCACCGGGGAGCTGTTTTTT; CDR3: CASRGTSGREGTGELFF
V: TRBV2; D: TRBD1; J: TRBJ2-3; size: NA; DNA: TGTGCCAGCAGTTTCGGACAGGCCCACGCAGATACGCAGTATTTT; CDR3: CASSFGQAHADTQYF
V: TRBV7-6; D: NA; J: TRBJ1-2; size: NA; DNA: TGTGCCAGCAGCCCGAACATCAGGCGAGGCTACACCTTC; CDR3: CASSPNIRRGYTF
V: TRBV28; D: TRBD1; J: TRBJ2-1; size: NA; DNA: TGTGCCAGCAGTTTAGGGGGAACAGGGGGCACTGAGCAGTTCTTC; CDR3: CASSLGGTGGTEQFF
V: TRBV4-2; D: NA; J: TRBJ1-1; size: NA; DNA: TGTGCCAGCAGCCAAGATCTATCGGTTGGAGCCCTATTT; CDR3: CASSQDLSVGALF
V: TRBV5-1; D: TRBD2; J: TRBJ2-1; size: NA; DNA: TGCGCCAGCAGCCCAAGCGGGGCGGACTTGCGAATGAATGAGCAGTTCTTC; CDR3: CASSPSGADLRMNEQFF
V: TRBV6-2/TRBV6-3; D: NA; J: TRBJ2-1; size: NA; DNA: TGTGCCAGCAGTTTATCTCTCGTTGGGCGTGAGCAGTTCTTC; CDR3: CASSLSLVGREQFF
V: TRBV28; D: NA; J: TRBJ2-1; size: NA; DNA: TGTGCCAGCAGCCTCCTCTCTGAGCAGTTCTTC; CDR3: CASSLLSEQFF
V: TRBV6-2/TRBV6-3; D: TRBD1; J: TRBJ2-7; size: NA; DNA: TGTGCCAGCAGTTACGGACAGGGAAGGTCCTACGAGCAGTACTTC; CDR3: CASSYGQGRSYEQYF
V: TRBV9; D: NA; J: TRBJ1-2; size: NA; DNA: TGTGCCAGCAGCCTCCTCCCGGGGGGATACAACTATGGCTACACCTTC; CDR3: CASSLLPGGYNYGYTF
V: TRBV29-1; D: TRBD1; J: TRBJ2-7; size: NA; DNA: TGCAGCGTTAAAGGGACAGCCAGCTCCTACGAGCAGTACTTC; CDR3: CSVKGTASSYEQYF
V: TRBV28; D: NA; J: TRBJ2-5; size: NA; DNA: TGTGCCAGCCTAGCCGGCCAAGAGACCCAGTACTTC; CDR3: CASLAGQETQYF
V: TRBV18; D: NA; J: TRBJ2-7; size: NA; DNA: TGTGCCAGCTCACCGGTCACAACATACGAGCAGTACTTC; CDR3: CASSPVTTYEQYF
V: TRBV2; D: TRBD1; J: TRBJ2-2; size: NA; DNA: TGTGCCAGCAGCCTGGACAGGGCCCCTAACACCGGGGAGCTGTTTTTT; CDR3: CASSLDRAPNTGELFF
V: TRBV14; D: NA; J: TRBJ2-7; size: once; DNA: TGTGCCAGCAGCCAACTGCTAGGCTTGTCCTACGAGCAGTACTTC; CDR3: CASSQLLGLSYEQYF
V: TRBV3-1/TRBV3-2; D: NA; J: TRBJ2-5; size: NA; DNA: TGTGCCAGCAGCCAAATAGGAGGAACGCAGGAGACCCAGTACTTC; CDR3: CASSQIGGTQETQYF
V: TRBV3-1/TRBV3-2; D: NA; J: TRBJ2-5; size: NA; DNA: TGTGCCAGCAGCCAACTAAGTGGGAGACAAGAGACCCAGTACTTC; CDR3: CASSQLSGRQETQYF